A single sample gave rise to the 6 T cell receptor beta chains below, sequenced in a study of vaccination effects on CD4 cells after COVID-19. Profiled with immunoSEQ multiplex PCR; TCRdb holds only in-frame clones, not every one. This sample has approximately 20,000 clones, with about 74% found just once. Antigens of these TCRs are unknown. Antigen-specific CD4+ T cells were expanded (with viral peptide pools) by the ViraFEST assay ahead of sequencing. When around 10 days of culture had elapsed, CD4+ T cells were isolated. It was between March and December 2020 that the person had a SARS-CoV-2 infection confirmed by PCR. Here the sequenced sample was CD4+ T cells from PBMCs cultured with SARS-CoV-2 spike peptides, taken before COVID-19 vaccination. Receptors originate from a human donor who had a prior SARS-CoV-2 infection.

The chain employs TRBV10-3 and TRBJ1-2; D call uncertain. Trimming left V 0 bases short and J 2 bases short, with 7 bases between. The germline gives CDR1 ENHRY, CDR2 SYGVKD. The CDR3 is 14 residues long. The CDR3 is CAISESANNYGYTF. Written as DNA, the CDR3 is TGTGCCATCAGTGAGTCTGCTAACAACTATGGCTACACCTTC.

The chain combines TRBV18 with TRBJ2-7; TRBD1 matches at 12 bases. CDR1 KGHSH and CDR2 LQKENI come from the germline V gene. J lost 6 bases, V lost 0 bases, and 6 bases had no gene match. The CDR3 has 16 residues. The CDR3 protein is CASSPPRDRGRGEQYF. The CDR3 DNA reads TGTGCCAGCTCACCACCCCGGGACAGGGGGCGAGGCGAGCAGTACTTC.

The count of this clone is one. The chain has TRBV5-5 and TRBJ1-5; D remains unclear. The CDR3 has 13 amino acids. The ends were cut back, 0 bases at V and 4 bases at J, with 5 bases in the middle. Germline lookup yields CDR1 SGHKS and CDR2 YYEKEE (reference sequence). The CDR3 sequence is CASSLAVNQPQHF. In nucleotides, the CDR3 is TGTGCCAGCAGCTTGGCGGTGAATCAGCCCCAGCATTTT.

The V and J genes are TRBV9 and TRBJ2-3; TRBD2 matches 11 bases. The germline gives CDR1 SGDLS, CDR2 YYNGEE. Losses at the gene ends were 4 bases for V and 1 base for J; bases not matched to a gene: 20. The CDR3 runs to 21 residues. CDR3 nucleotides: TGTGCCAGCAGCCCTCACTTAGTGTTAGCGGGAGGGCCAGAGGGCACAGATACGCAGTATTTT. This encodes CASSPHLVLAGGPEGTDTQYF.

The genes are TRBV7-9 and TRBJ1-1; TRBD1 matches 8 bases. The trim removed 2 bases at V and 5 bases at J, leaving 10 bases unmatched. The length of the CDR3 is 16 residues. Germline V lookup: CDR1 SEHNR, CDR2 FQNEAQ (reference sequence). The CDR3 coding sequence is TGTGCCAGCAGCTTACACCGAGACAGGGGCACAACTGAAGCTTTCTTT. Translated: CASSLHRDRGTTEAFF. Full variable domain (missing parts from reference TRBV7-9 and TRBJ1-1): DTGVSQNPRHKITKRGQNVTFRCDPISEHNRLYWYRQTLGQGPEFLTYFQNEAQLEKSRLLSDRFSAERPKGSFSTLEIQRTEQGDSAMYLCASSLHRDRGTTEAFFGQGTRLTVV.

This clone was detected once. The chain carries TRBV7-2 and TRBJ1-1; D uncertain. V was clipped by 1 base and J by 0 bases, with 9 bases between them. The germline V gene encodes CDR1 SGHTA and CDR2 FQGNSA. CDR3 length equals 15 residues. As DNA, the CDR3 is TGTGCCAGCAGCTTAGACAGCAGTATGAACACTGAAGCTTTCTTT. It codes for CASSLDSSMNTEAFF.